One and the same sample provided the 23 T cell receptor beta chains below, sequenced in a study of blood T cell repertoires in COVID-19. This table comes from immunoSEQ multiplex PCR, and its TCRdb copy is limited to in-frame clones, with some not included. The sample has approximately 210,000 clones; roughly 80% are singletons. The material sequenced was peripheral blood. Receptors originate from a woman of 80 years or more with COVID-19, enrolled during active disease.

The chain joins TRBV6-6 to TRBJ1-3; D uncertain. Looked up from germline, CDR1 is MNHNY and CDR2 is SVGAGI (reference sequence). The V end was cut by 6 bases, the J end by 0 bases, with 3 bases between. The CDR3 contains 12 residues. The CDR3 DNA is TGTGCCAGCAGCTTCTCTGGAAACACCATATATTTT. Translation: CASSFSGNTIYF.

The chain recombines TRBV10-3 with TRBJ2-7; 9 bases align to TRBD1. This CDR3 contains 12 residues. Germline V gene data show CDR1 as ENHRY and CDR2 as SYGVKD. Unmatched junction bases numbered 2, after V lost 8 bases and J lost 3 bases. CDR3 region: CAIRGQGYEQYF. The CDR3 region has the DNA TGTGCCATCCGGGGACAGGGCTACGAGCAGTACTTC.

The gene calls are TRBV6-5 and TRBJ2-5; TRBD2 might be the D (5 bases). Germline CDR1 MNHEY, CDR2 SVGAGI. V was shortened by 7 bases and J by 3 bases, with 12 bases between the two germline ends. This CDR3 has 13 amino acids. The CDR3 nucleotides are TGTGCCAGCATTCGCGGGCCCAAAGAGACCCAGTACTTC. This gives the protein CASIRGPKETQYF.

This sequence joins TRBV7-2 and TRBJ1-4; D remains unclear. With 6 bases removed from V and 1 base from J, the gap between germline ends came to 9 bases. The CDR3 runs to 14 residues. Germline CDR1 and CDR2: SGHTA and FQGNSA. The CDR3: CASSTGRTNEKLFF. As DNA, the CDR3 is TGTGCCAGCAGTACGGGTCGAACTAATGAAAAACTGTTTTTT.

CDR3 coding DNA: TGTGCCAGCAGCCAGGGACTAGCGGGGGGGCAGATCACCGGGGAGCTGTTTTTT. This gives the protein CASSQGLAGGQITGELFF. The V and J genes are TRBV9 and TRBJ2-2, with 16 bases matching TRBD2. The V and J ends lost 4 bases and 4 bases, in that order; junction bases with no gene match: 7. Germline V gene sequence: CDR1 SGDLS, CDR2 YYNGEE. This CDR3 is built from 18 residues.

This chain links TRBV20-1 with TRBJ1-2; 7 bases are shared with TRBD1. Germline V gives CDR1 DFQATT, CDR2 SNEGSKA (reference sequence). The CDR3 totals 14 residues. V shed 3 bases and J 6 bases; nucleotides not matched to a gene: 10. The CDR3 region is CSASVFDRVNGYTF. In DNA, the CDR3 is TGCAGTGCTAGTGTATTCGACAGGGTGAATGGCTACACCTTC.

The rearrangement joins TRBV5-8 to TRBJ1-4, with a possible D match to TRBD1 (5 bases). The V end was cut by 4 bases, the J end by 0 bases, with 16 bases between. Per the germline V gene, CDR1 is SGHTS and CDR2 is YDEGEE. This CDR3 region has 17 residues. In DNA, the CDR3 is TGTGCCAGCAGCCCCGGGTGGGGCGAGCCAACTAATGAAAAACTGTTTTTT. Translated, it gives CASSPGWGEPTNEKLFF.

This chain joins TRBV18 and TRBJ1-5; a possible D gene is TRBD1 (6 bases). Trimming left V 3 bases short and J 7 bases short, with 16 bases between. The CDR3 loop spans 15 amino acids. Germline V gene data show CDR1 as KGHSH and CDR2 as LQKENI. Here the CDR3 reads CASSPPGGQGQPQHF. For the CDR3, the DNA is TGTGCCAGCTCACCCCCGGGGGGGCAGGGACAGCCCCAGCATTTT.

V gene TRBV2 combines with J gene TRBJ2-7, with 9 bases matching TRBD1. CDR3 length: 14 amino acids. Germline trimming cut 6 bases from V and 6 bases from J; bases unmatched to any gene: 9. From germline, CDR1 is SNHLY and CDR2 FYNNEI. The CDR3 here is CASSFGQGRVEQYV. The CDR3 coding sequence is TGTGCCAGCAGCTTCGGACAGGGGAGGGTCGAGCAGTACGTC.

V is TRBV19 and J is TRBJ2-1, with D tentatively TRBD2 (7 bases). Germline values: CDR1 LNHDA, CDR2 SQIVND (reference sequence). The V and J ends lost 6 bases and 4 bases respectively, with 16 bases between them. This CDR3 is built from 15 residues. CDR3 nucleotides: TGTGCCAGTAGACGATCGGGGGGCGGATACAATGAGCAGTTCTTC. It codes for CASRRSGGGYNEQFF.

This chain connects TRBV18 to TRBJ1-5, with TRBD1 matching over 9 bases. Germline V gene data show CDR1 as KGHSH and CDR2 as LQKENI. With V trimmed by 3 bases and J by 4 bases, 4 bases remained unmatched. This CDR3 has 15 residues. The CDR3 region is CASSPRTGENQPQHF. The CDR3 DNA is TGTGCCAGCTCACCCCGGACAGGGGAGAATCAGCCCCAGCATTTT.

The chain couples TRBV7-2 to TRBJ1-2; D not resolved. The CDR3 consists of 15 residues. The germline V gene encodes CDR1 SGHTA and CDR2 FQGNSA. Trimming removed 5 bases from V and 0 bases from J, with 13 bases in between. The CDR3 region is CASSPNPEPNYGYTF. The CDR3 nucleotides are TGTGCCAGCAGCCCCAATCCTGAGCCTAACTATGGCTACACCTTC.

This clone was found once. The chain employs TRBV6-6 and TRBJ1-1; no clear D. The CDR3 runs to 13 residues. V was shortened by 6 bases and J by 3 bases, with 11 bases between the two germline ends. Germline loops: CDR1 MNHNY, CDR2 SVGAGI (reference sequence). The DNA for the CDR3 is TGTGCCAGCAGCTTACTATTGGACACTGAAGCTTTCTTT. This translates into CASSLLLDTEAFF.

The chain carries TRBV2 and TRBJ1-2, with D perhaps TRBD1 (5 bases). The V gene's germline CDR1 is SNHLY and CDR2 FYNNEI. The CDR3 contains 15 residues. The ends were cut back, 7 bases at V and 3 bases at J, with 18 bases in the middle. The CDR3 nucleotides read TGTGCCAGCATTCCCACAGGTGTCCCCTACTATGGCTACACCTTC. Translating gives CASIPTGVPYYGYTF.

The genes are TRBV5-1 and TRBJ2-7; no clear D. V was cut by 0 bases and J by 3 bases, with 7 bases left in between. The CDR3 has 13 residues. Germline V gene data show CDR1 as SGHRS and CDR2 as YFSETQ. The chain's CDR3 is CASSLDRDYEQYV. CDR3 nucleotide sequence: TGCGCCAGCAGCTTGGACAGAGACTACGAGCAGTACGTC.

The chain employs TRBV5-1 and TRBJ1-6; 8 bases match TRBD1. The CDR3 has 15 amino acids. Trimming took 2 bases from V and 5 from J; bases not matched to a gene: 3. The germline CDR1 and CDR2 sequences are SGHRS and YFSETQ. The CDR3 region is CASSLQGENNSPLHF. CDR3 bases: TGCGCCAGCAGCTTACAGGGGGAAAATAATTCACCCCTCCACTTT.

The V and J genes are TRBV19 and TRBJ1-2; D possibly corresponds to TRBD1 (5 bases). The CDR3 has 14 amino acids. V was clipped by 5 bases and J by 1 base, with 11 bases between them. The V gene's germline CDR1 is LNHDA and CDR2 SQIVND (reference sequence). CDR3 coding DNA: TGTGCCAGTAGTCCAGGGTCGATTAACTATGGCTACACCTTC. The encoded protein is CASSPGSINYGYTF.

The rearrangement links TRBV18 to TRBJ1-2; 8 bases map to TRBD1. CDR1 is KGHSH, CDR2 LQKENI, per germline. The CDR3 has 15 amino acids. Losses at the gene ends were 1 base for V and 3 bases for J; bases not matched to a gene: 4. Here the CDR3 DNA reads TGTGCCAGCTCACCACAAACACAGGGGGACTATGGCTACACCTTC. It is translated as CASSPQTQGDYGYTF. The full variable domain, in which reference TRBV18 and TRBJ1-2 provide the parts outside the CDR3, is NAGVMQNPRHLVRRRGQEARLRCSPMKGHSHVYWYRQLPEEGLKFMVYLQKENIIDESGMPKERFSAEFPKEGPSILRIQQVVRGDSAAYFCASSPQTQGDYGYTFGSGTRLTVV.

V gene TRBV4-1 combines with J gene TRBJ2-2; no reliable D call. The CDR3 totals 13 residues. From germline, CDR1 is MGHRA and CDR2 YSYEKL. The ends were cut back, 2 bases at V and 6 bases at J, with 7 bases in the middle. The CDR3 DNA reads TGCGCCAGCAGCCAATCAGTCCCCGGGGAGCTGTTTTTT. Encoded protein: CASSQSVPGELFF.

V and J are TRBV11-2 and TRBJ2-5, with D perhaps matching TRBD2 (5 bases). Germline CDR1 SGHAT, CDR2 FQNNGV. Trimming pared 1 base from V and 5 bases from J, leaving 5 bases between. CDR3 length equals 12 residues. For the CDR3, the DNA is TGTGCCAGCAGCTTAGCGGGGGAGACCCAGTACTTC. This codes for CASSLAGETQYF.

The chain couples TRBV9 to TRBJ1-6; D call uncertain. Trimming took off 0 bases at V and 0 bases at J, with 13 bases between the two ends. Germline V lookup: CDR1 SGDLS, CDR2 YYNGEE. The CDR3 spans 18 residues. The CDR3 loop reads CASSVDFGGSSYNSPLHF. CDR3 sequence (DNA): TGTGCCAGCAGCGTAGATTTCGGAGGGAGCTCCTATAATTCACCCCTCCACTTT.

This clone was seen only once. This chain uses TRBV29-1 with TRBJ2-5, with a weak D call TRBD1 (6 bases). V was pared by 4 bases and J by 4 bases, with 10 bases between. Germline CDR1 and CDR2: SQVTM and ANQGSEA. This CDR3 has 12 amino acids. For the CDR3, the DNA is TGCAGCGTTGGGGCAGGGGCAGAGACCCAGTACTTC. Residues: CSVGAGAETQYF.

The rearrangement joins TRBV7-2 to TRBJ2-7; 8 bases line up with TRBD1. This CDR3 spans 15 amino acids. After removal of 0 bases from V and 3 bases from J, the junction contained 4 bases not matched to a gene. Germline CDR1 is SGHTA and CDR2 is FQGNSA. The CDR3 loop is CASSLARTGLYEQYF. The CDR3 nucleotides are TGTGCCAGCAGCTTAGCAAGGACAGGGCTCTACGAGCAGTACTTC.